This record looks at one TCR beta chain sequence and its context. Antigen: not known. This sample is drawn from a study of T cell responses to AZD1222 COVID-19 vaccine. Overall study findings and caveats: Regions 160-218 and 743-854 dominated among vaccine-associated CD4 TCRs spanning spike. Females made up more of the donors, who were largely white British, and clonal diversity may have come out too low.

Assay: immunoSEQ multiplex PCR; the TCRdb copy retains only in-frame clones and omits some. The sample records 250,000 to 300,000 clones, 85% to 95% being singletons. This sequence originates from an adult who received the AZD1222 COVID-19 vaccine. This specimen was peripheral blood, taken 28 days after the second AZD1222 dose.

In DNA, the CDR3 is TGTGCCACCAGTGAAAACGGAGGCCAGCCCCAGCATTTT. It specifies CATSENGGQPQHF. This chain links TRBV24-1 with TRBJ1-5, with D unclear. The germline gives CDR1 KGHDR, CDR2 SFDVKD. CDR3 length equals 13 residues. V was shortened by 4 bases and J by 7 bases, with 10 bases between the two germline ends.